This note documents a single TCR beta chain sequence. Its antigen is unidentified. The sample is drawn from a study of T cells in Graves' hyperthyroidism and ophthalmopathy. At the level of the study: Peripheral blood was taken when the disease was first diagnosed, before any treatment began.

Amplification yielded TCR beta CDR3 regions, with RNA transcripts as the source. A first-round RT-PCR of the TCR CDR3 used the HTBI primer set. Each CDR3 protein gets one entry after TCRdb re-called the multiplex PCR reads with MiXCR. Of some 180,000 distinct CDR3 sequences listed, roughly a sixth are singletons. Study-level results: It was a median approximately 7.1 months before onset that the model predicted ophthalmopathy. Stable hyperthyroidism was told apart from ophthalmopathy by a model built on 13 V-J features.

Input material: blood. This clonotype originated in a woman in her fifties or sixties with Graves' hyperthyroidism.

Here the CDR3 DNA reads TGTGCCAGCCGTCCGGGACTAGCGGGCCCCAGCTCCTACGAGCAGTACTTC. This translates into CASRPGLAGPSSYEQYF. V and J are TRBV27 and TRBJ2-7; 12 bases agree with TRBD2. The CDR3 has 17 amino acids. Trimming took 8 bases from V and 0 from J; bases not matched to a gene: 11. Germline CDR1 and CDR2: MNHEY and SMNVEV (reference sequence).